Described below is a single TCR beta chain sequence and its context. This entry belongs to a study of blood T cell repertoires in COVID-19. Across the whole study: The study drew acute and convalescent COVID-19 samples from the United States, Italy and Spain. T cells, B-cell-depleted T cells, or PBMCs supplied cDNA or gDNA.

Adults between about 18 and 95 years of age took part from some 25 US areas. Symptom resolution, clearance, or two negative PCRs marked donors in Cohort 3 as recovered. From germline, CDR1 is SGDLS and CDR2 YYNGEE. J lost 8 bases, V lost 0 bases, and 5 bases had no gene match. This CDR3 is built from 15 residues. Data came from immunoSEQ multiplex PCR; TCRdb stores just in-frame clones and leaves some out. The repertoire has roughly 180,000 clones, more than 65% of them found once; the top ten carry about a sixth. Material: PBMCs or T cells enriched from blood (not recorded which). The V gene is TRBV9, the J gene TRBJ1-4; 9 bases map to TRBD1. The TCR was taken from a man aged 55 to 69 who had recovered from COVID-19. CDR3 in amino acids: CASSVDWDRDEKLFF. Here the CDR3 DNA reads TGTGCCAGCAGCGTAGACTGGGACAGGGACGAAAAACTGTTTTTT.